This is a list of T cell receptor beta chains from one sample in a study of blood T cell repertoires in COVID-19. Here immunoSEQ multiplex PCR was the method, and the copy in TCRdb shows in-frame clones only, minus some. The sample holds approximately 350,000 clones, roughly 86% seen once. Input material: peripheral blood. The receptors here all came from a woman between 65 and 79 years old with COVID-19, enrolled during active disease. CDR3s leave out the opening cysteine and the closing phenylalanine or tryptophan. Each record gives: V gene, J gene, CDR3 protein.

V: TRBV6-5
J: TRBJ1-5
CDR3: ASRAGGQPQH

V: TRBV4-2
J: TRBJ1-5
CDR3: ASSHINQPQH

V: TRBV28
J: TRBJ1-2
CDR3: ASSLRTEGGYT

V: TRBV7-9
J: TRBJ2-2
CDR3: ARLVLNTGELF

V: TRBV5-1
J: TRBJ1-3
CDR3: ASSFAGVYTSGNTIY

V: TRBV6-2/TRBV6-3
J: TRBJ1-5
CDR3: ASSSRDRGLSSNQPQH

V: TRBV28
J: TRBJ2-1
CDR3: ASRPDRAYNEQF

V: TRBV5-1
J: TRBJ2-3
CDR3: ASSLVPRSSGTDTQY

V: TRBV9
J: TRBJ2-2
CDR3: ASSVSLDRPFTGELF

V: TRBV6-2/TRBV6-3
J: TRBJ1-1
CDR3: ASSYPDTEAF

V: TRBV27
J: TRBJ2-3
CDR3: ASSLAATGTGTDTQY

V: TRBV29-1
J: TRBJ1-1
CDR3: SVVQSYTEAF

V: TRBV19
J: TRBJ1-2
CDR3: ASSIQGATLYGYT

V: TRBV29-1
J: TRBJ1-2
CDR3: SVVLLGQNYGYT

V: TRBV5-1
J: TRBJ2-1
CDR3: ASSRETGSSYNEQF

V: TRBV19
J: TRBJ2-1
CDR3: ASSIRGAGGSYNEQF

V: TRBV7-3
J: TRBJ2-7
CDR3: ASEQGANEQY

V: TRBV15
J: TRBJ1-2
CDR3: ATSRERGPYGYT

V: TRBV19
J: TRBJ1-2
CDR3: ASSIARGVNYGYT

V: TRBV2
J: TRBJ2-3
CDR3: ASSVAGAYTDTQY

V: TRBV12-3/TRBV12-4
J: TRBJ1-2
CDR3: ASARGNVDGYT

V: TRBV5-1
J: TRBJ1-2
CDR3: ASSSQGAGDGYT